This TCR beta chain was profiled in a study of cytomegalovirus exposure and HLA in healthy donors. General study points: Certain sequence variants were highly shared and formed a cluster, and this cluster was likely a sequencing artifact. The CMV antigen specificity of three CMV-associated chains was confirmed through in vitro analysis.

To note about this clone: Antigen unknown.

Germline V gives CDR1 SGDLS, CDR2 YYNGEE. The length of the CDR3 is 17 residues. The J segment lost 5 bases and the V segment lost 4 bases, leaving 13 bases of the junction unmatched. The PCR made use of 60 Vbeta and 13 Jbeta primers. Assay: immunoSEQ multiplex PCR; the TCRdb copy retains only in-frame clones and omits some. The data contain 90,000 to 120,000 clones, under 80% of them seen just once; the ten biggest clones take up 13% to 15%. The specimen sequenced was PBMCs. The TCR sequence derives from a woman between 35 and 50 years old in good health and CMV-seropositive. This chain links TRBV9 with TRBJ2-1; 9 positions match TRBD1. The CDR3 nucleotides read TGTGCCAGCAGCCCTTACCCGGGACAGGGAATGAACAATGAGCAGTTCTTC. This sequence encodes CASSPYPGQGMNNEQFF. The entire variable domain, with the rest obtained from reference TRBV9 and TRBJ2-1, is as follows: DSGVTQTPKHLITATGQRVTLRCSPRSGDLSVYWYQQSLDQGLQFLIQYYNGEERAKGNILERFSAQQFPDLHSELNLSSLELGDSALYFCASSPYPGQGMNNEQFFGPGTRLTVL.